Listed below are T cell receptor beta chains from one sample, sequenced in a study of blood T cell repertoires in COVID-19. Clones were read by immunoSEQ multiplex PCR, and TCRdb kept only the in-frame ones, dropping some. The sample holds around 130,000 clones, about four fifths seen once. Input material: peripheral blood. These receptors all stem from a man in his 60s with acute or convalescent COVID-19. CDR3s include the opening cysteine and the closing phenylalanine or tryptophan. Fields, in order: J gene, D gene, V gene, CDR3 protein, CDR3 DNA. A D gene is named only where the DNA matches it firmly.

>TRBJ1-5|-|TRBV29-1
CSVAIGIGGSSNQPQHF
TGCAGCGTTGCCATTGGTATTGGGGGGAGTAGCAATCAGCCCCAGCATTTT
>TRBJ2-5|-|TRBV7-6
CASSLLRDSQETQYF
TGTGCCAGCAGCTTACTTCGGGACTCCCAAGAGACCCAGTACTTC
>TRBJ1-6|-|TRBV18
CASSVEQGNAPLHF
TGTGCCAGCTCAGTGGAACAGGGCAACGCACCCCTCCACTTT
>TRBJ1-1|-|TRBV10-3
CAISDPTRGTEAFF
TGTGCCATCAGTGACCCGACAAGGGGCACTGAAGCTTTCTTT
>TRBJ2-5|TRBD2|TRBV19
CASSKTSGGGQETQYF
TGTGCCAGTAGTAAGACTAGCGGGGGGGGACAAGAGACCCAGTACTTC
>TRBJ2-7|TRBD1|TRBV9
CASSAGTGGRGEQYF
TGTGCCAGCAGCGCCGGGACAGGGGGCAGAGGCGAGCAGTACTTC
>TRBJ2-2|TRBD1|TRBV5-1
CASNPTGDNTGELFF
TGCGCCAGCAACCCGACAGGGGACAACACCGGGGAGCTGTTTTTT
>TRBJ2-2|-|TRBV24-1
CATSGGVSTGELFF
TGTGCCACCAGTGGGGGGGTGTCCACCGGGGAGCTGTTTTTT
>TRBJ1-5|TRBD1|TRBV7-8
CASSLGTGNNQPQHF
TGTGCCAGCAGCTTAGGGACAGGGAACAATCAGCCCCAGCATTTT
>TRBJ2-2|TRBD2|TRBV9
CASSPRTSPNTGELFF
TGTGCCAGCAGCCCCCGGACTAGCCCAAACACCGGGGAGCTGTTTTTT
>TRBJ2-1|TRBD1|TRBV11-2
CASSLSGTAYNEQFF
TGTGCCAGCAGCTTATCGGGGACAGCCTACAATGAGCAGTTCTTC
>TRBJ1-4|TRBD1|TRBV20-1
CSASDRGRSDEKLFF
TGCAGTGCTAGTGACAGGGGAAGGTCCGATGAAAAACTGTTTTTT
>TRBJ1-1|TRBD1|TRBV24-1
CATSPPGRGQAFF
TGTGCCACCAGCCCTCCCGGAAGGGGGCAAGCTTTCTTT
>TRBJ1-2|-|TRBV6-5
CASSYSGGNYGYTF
TGTGCCAGCAGTTACTCCGGGGGGAACTATGGCTACACCTTC
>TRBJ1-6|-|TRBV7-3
CASSLGRGSPLHF
TGTGCCAGCAGCTTAGGCAGAGGCTCACCCCTCCACTTT
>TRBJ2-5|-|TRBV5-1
CASRENQETQYF
TGCGCCAGCAGGGAGAACCAAGAGACCCAGTACTTC
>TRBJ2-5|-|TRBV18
CASSPRQGRETQYF
TGTGCCAGCTCACCACGGCAGGGTCGGGAGACCCAGTACTTC
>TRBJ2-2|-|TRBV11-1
CASTRRGNTGELFF
TGTGCCAGCACCCGACGGGGTAACACCGGGGAGCTGTTTTTT
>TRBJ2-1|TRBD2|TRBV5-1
CASSLGLAGRVDEQFF
TGCGCCAGCAGCTTGGGACTAGCGGGCCGGGTGGATGAGCAGTTCTTC